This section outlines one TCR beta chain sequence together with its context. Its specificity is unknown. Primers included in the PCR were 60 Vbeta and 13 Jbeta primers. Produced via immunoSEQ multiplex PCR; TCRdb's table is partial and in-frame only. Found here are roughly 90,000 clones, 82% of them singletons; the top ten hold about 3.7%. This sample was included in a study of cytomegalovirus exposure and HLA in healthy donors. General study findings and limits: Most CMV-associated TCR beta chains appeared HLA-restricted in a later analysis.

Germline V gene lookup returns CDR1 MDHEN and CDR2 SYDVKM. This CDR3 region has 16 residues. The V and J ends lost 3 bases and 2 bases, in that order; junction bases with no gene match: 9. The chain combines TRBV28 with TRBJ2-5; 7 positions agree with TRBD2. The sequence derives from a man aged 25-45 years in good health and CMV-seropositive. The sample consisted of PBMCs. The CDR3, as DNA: TGTGCCAGCAGTTTTCCTGGGATAGCGGGTCAAGAGACCCAGTACTTC. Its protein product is CASSFPGIAGQETQYF. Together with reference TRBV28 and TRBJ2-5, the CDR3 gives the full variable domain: DVKVTQSSRYLVKRTGEKVFLECVQDMDHENMFWYRQDPGLGLRLIYFSYDVKMKEKGDIPEGYSVSREKKERFSLILESASTNQTSMYLCASSFPGIAGQETQYFGPGTRLLVL.